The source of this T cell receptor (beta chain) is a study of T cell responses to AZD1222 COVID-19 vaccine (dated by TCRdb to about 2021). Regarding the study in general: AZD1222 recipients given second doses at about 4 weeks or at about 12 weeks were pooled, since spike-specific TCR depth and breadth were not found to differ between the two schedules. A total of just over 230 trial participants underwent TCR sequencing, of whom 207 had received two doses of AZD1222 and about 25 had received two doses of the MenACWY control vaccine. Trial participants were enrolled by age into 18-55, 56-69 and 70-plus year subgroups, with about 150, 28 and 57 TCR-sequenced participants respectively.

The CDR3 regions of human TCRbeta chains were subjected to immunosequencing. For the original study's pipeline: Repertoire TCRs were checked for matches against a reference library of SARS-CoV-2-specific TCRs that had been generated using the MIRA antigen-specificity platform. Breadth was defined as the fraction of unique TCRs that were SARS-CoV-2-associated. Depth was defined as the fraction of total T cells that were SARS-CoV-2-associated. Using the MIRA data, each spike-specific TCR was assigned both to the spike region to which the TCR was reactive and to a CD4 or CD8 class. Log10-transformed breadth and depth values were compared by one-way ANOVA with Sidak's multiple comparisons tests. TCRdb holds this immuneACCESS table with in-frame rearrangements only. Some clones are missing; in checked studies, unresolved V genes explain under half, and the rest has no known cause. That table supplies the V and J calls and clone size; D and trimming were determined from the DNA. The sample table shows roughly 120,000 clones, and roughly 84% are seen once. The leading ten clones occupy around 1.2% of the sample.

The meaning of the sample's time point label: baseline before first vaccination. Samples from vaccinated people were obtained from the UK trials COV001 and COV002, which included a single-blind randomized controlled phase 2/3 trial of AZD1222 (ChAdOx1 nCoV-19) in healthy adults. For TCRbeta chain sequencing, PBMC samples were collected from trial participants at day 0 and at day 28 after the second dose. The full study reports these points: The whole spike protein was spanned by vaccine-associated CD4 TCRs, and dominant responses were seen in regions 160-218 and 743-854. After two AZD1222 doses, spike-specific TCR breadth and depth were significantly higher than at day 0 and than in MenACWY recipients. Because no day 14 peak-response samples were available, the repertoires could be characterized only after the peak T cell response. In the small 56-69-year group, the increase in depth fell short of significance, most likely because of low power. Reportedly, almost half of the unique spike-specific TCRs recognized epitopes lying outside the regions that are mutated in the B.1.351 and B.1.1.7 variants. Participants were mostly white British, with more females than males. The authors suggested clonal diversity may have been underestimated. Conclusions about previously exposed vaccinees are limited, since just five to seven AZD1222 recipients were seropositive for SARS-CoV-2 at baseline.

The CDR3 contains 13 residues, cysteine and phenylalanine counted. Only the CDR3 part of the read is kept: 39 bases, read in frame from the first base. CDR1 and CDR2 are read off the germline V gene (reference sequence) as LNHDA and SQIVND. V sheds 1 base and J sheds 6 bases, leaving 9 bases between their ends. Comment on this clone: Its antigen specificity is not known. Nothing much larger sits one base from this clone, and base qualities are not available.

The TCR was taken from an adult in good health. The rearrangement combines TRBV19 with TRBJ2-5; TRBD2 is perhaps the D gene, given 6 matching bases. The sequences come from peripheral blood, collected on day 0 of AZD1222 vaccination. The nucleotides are TGTGCCAGTAGTATAGGGAGGGGAAAGACCCAGTACTTC. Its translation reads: CASSIGRGKTQYF.